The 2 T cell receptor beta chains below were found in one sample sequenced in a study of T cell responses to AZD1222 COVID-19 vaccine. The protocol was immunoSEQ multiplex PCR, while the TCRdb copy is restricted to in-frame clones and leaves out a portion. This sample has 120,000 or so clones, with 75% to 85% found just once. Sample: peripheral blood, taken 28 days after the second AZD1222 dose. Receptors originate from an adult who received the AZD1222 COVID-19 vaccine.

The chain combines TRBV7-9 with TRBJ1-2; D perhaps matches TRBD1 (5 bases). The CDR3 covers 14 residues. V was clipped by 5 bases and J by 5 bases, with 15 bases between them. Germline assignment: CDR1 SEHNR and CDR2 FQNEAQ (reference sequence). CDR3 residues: CASSAQGGGYGYTF. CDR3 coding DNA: TGTGCCAGCAGCGCCCAGGGAGGCGGTTATGGCTACACCTTC. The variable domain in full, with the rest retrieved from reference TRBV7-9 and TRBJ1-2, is DTGVSQNPRHKITKRGQNVTFRCDPISEHNRLYWYRQTLGQGPEFLTYFQNEAQLEKSRLLSDRFSAERPKGSFSTLEIQRTEQGDSAMYLCASSAQGGGYGYTFGSGTRLTVV.

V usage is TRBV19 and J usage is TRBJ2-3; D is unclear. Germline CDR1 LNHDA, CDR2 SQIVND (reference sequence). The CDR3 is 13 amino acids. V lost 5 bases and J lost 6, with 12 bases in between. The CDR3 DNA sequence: TGTGCCAGTAGTCTTCGGCCCCGGGATACGCAGTATTTT. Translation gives CASSLRPRDTQYF.